This T cell receptor (beta chain) comes out of a study of Graves' ophthalmopathy and Graves' hyperthyroidism. Study results and caveats: Sensitivity reached 55% to 71% and specificity about 73% when the model predicted ophthalmopathy progression.

This CDR3 has 17 amino acids. V was pared by 1 base and J by 5 bases, with 12 bases of the junction left unmatched. Per the germline V gene, CDR1 is SGHRS and CDR2 is YFSETQ. Patients with other autoimmune diseases, uncontrolled infections, pregnancy or lactation were excluded. This clonotype has a count of ten or more. What it recognizes is unknown. Amplification of the TCR beta CDR3 regions used RNA transcripts (as template). In the first round, RT-PCR was carried out with HTBI primers, and a multiplex PCR formed the second round. Via MiXCR, TCRdb re-called the multiplex PCR reads, giving one row per CDR3 protein. The sample lists fewer than 600,000 distinct CDR3 sequences; 13% to 15% were seen once.

Sequenced material: blood. The rearrangement uses TRBV5-1 and TRBJ2-5; 9 bases line up with TRBD1. This TCR came from a woman between 25 and 40 years old with Graves' ophthalmopathy. The CDR3 DNA follows: TGCGCCAGCAGCTTGAACCGGGACAGGGCTGTCATGGAGACCCAGTACTTC. Its protein is CASSLNRDRAVMETQYF. The full variable domain, rest sourced from reference TRBV5-1 and TRBJ2-5, is KAGVTQTPRYLIKTRGQQVTLSCSPISGHRSVSWYQQTPGQGLQFLFEYFSETQRNKGNFPGRFSGRQFSNSRSEMNVSTLELGDSALYLCASSLNRDRAVMETQYFGPGTRLLVL.